This TCR beta chain was captured in a study of beta chain features in type 1 diabetes. Findings and limits, study-wide: People with Type 1 diabetes carried modestly yet significantly shorter TCRB CDR3s in all four CD4+ subsets.

With regard to this clone: Its specificity is unknown.

Expressed TCRB transcripts were sequenced because the isolated RNA had all been reverse transcribed beforehand. Method: immunoSEQ multiplex PCR; TCRdb's copy keeps in-frame clones and lacks some. The data show tens of thousands of clones, approximately 72% seen once. Sequencing used Tregs from blood. The receptor was derived from a woman younger than 30 with type 1 diabetes.

CDR3 in amino acids: CASSFRTLLANSPLHF. The CDR3 region has the DNA TGTGCCAGCAGCTTCCGGACATTACTAGCTAATTCACCCCTCCACTTT. This rearrangement joins TRBV7-9 to TRBJ1-6, with a tentative D call TRBD1 (5 bases). V dropped 3 bases and J dropped 6 bases, with 15 bases sitting between them. The CDR3 is 16 amino acids. Germline V gene lookup returns CDR1 SEHNR and CDR2 FQNEAQ (reference sequence). Together with reference TRBV7-9 and TRBJ1-6, the CDR3 gives the full variable domain: DTGVSQNPRHKITKRGQNVTFRCDPISEHNRLYWYRQTLGQGPEFLTYFQNEAQLEKSRLLSDRFSAERPKGSFSTLEIQRTEQGDSAMYLCASSFRTLLANSPLHFGNGTRLTVT.